This T cell receptor (beta chain) is drawn from a study of breast tumors, draining lymph nodes, adjacent tissues. Note on this clonotype: The antigen remains unidentified.

Study observations and caveats: Tumor TCR diversity was below lymph nodes but above nontumor tissue.

Each CDR3 protein gets one entry after TCRdb re-called the multiplex PCR reads with MiXCR. The repertoire holds about 19,000 distinct CDR3 sequences, with approximately 41% as singletons. This clonotype was sampled from a female donor with breast cancer. Some clones in this sample may be carry-over from other donors' samples. Input material: breast tumor tissue.

The chain's CDR3 is CASSDETSRETQYF. Here the CDR3 DNA reads TGTGCCAGCAGTGATGAGACGAGTCGAGAGACCCAGTACTTC. This chain uses TRBV2 with TRBJ2-5; D not certain. The CDR3 totals 14 residues. Germline CDR1 SNHLY, CDR2 FYNNEI. The V end was cut by 3 bases, the J end by 4 bases, with 12 bases between. The full variable domain, in which reference TRBV2 and TRBJ2-5 provide the parts outside the CDR3, is EPEVTQTPSHQVTQMGQEVILRCVPISNHLYFYWYRQILGQKVEFLVSFYNNEISEKSEIFDDQFSVERPDGSNFTLKIRSTKLEDSAMYFCASSDETSRETQYFGPGTRLLVL.